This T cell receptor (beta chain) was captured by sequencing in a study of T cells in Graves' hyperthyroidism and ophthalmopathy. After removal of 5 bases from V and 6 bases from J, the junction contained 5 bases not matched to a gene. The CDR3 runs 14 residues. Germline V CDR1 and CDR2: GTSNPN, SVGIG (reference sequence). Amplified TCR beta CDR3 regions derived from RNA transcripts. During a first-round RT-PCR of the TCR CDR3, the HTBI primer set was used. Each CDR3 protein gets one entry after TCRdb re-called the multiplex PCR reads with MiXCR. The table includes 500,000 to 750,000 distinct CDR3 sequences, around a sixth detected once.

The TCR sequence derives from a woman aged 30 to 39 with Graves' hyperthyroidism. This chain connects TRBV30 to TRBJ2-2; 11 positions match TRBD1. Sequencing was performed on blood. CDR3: CAWDRTGGPGELFF. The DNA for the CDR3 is TGTGCCTGGGATCGGACAGGGGGCCCCGGGGAGCTGTTTTTT.